This T cell receptor (beta chain) was captured by sequencing in a study of early T cells in non-severe SARS-CoV-2 infection. Turning to the study itself: Bulk RNA from unsorted whole blood was sequenced; chains were unpaired. General observations from the study: Anti-spike CD8 specificities were favored by VDJdb matching, whose results missed private and CD4 specificities.

CDR3 length: 15 amino acids. V shed 5 bases and J shed 1 base, with 15 bases lying between them. Germline CDR1 DFQATT, CDR2 SNEGSKA (reference sequence). Individual cDNA molecules received unique molecular identifiers. TCRdb itself ran the 5' RACE reads through MiXCR, one entry per CDR3 protein. The sample lists tens of thousands of distinct CDR3 sequences, roughly a tenth occurring once. This clonotype has ten or more counts. Its antigen is unidentified. This receptor was taken from an adult who was a healthcare worker with PCR-confirmed SARS-CoV-2 infection or an uninfected control (not recorded which). The J gene is TRBJ2-1, the V gene TRBV20-1, with D possibly being TRBD2 (5 bases). The sample consisted of whole blood, taken at baseline. CDR3 sequence: CSAQRAPGSYNEQFF. In DNA form, the CDR3 reads TGCAGTGCTCAGAGGGCGCCCGGATCCTACAATGAGCAGTTCTTC.